This T cell receptor (beta chain) was retrieved from a study of blood T cells in healthy people across ages. With a J-beta primer mix and a sample-barcoded 5' primer, a second PCR ran about 7 to 11 cycles. Each CDR3 protein is one row after TCRdb ran MiXCR on the 5' RACE reads. Of roughly 930,000 distinct CDR3 sequences listed, around 48% are singletons. Study-wide results and limits: Expanded clonotype shifts may have been confounded, as the donors had an unknown CMV status. Long-lived donors had more naive CD4+ cells and higher diversity than aged donors.

About this clonotype: Its target is not known.

Looked up from germline, CDR1 is DFQATT and CDR2 is SNEGSKA (reference sequence). V lost 0 bases and J lost 10, with 16 bases in between. This CDR3 spans 14 amino acids. The receptor's source is a man under 40 in good health. Material for sequencing was blood. The rearrangement links TRBV20-1 to TRBJ2-1; D uncertain. Here the CDR3 DNA reads TGCAGTGCTAGAGACCCCTTGTGGATTTGGGAGCAGTTCTTC. It is translated as CSARDPLWIWEQFF.